Sequencing of this T cell receptor beta chain was carried out in a study of OX40 agonist ivuxolimab in advanced cancers. Overall study context: The dose-escalation group included hepatocellular carcinoma, melanoma, renal cell carcinoma and head and neck cancer.

Here immunoSEQ multiplex PCR was the method, and the copy in TCRdb shows in-frame clones only, minus some. The data hold nearly 95,000 clones, with 90% to 95% observed a single time. General study results and limits: Mean expanded clone counts were higher in CD8+ than CD4+ T cells.

CDR3 length equals 15 residues. Germline V gene sequence: CDR1 MGHRA, CDR2 YSYEKL. The trim removed 1 base at V and 2 bases at J, leaving 5 bases unmatched. A word on this clone: The antigen is unknown.

The receptor was derived from an adult with an advanced solid tumor such as melanoma, head and neck, liver or kidney cancer. The chain is built from TRBV4-1 and TRBJ2-7, with 7 bases that match TRBD1. Specimen: CD4+ or CD8+ T cells sorted from blood, collected in a trial of the OX40 agonist ivuxolimab. Here the CDR3 reads CASSQVTGTAYEQYF. DNA of the CDR3: TGCGCCAGCAGCCAAGTAACGGGGACAGCCTACGAGCAGTACTTC.